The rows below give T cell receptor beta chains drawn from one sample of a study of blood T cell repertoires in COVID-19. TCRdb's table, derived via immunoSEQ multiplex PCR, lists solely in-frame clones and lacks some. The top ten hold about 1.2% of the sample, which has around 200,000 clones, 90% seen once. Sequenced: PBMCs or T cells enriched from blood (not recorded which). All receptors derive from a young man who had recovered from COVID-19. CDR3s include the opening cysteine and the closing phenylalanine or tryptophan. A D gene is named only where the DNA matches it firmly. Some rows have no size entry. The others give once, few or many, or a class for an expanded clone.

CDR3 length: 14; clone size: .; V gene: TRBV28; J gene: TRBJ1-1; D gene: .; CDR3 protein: CASSLWQDNTEAFF; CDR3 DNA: TGTGCCAGCAGTTTATGGCAGGATAACACTGAAGCTTTCTTT
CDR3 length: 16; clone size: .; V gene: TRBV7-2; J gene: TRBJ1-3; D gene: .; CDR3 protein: CASSFSAGASGNTIYF; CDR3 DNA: TGTGCCAGCAGTTTTAGCGCAGGGGCCTCTGGAAACACCATATATTTT
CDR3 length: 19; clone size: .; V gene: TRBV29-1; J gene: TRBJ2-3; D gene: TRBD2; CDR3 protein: CSVEDPLAGPTGGADTQYF; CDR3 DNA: TGCAGCGTTGAAGATCCGCTAGCGGGGCCTACCGGGGGCGCAGATACGCAGTATTTT
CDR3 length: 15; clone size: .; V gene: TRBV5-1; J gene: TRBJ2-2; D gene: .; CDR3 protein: CASSFGTINTGELFF; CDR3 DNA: TGCGCCAGCAGCTTCGGGACAATTAACACCGGGGAGCTGTTTTTT
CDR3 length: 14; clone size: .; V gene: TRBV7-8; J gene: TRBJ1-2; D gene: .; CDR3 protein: CASSDDQGNYGYTF; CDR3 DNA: TGTGCCAGCAGCGACGATCAGGGAAACTATGGCTACACCTTC
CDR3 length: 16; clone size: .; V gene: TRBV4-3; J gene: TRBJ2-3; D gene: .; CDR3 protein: CASSQEGGASTDTQYF; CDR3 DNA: TGCGCCAGCAGCCAAGAAGGAGGAGCCAGCACAGATACGCAGTATTTT
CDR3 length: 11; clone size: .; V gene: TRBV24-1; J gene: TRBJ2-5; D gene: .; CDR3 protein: CATSDLETQYF; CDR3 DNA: TGTGCCACCAGTGACCTTGAGACCCAGTACTTC
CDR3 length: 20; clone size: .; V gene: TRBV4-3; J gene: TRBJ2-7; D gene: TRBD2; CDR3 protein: CASSRTAQAGGYQPSYEQYF; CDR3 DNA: TGCGCCAGCAGCCGGACCGCACAAGCGGGAGGTTACCAACCCTCCTACGAGCAGTACTTC
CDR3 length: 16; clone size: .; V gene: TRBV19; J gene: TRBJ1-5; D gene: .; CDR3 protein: CASSIVGATSNQPQHF; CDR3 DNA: TGTGCCAGTAGTATAGTTGGGGCCACGAGCAATCAGCCCCAGCATTTT
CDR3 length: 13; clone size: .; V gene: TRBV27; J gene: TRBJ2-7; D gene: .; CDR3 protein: CASSLDSNYEQYF; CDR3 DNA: TGTGCCAGCAGTCTAGACTCGAACTACGAGCAGTACTTC
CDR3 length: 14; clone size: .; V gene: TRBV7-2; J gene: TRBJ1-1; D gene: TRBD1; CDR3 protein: CASSPETGVFWAFF; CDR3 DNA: TGTGCCAGCAGCCCCGAGACAGGGGTGTTTTGGGCTTTCTTT
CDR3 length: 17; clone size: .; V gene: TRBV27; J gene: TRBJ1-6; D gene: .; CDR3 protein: CASRLGGVISYNSPLHF; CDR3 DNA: TGTGCCAGCAGATTAGGGGGGGTTATCTCCTATAATTCACCCCTCCACTTT
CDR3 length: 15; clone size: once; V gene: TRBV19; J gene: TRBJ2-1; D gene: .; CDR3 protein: CASTPPRNLYNEQFF; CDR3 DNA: TGTGCCAGTACCCCTCCTAGGAACCTCTACAATGAGCAGTTCTTC
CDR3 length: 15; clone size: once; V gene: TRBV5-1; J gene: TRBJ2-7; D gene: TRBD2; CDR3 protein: CASSLDAGGPYEQYF; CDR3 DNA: TGCGCCAGCAGCTTGGATGCGGGGGGCCCCTACGAGCAGTACTTC
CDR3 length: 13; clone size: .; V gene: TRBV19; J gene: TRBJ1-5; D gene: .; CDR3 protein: CASSIEGNQPQHF; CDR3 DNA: TGTGCCAGTAGTATCGAGGGCAATCAGCCCCAGCATTTT
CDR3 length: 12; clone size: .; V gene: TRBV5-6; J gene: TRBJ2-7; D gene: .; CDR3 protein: CASSRAGDEQYF; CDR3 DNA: TGTGCCAGCAGCCGTGCAGGGGACGAGCAGTACTTC
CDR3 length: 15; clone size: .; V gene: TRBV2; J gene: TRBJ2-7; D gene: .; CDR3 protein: CASSELGMGPYEQYF; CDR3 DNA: TGTGCCAGCAGTGAACTGGGCATGGGGCCCTACGAGCAGTACTTC
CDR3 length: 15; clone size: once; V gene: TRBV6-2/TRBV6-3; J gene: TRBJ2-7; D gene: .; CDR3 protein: CASSTSGGVFYEQYF; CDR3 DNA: .
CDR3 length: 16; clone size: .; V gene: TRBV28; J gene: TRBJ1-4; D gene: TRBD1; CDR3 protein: CASSLTTGVTNEKLFF; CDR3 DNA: TGTGCCAGCAGTCTGACGACAGGGGTGACTAATGAAAAACTGTTTTTT
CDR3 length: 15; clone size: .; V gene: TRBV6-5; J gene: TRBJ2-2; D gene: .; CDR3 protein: CASSQRDTRPGELFF; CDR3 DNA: TGTGCCAGCAGTCAACGGGACACCCGGCCCGGGGAGCTGTTTTTT
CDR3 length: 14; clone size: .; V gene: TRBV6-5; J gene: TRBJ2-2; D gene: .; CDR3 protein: CASSLVGFGGELFF; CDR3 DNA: TGTGCCAGCTCCCTCGTCGGGTTCGGCGGGGAGCTGTTTTTT
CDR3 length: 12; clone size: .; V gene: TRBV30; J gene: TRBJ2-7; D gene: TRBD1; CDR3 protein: CAWSVQGYEQYF; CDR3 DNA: TGTGCCTGGAGCGTACAGGGGTACGAGCAGTACTTC
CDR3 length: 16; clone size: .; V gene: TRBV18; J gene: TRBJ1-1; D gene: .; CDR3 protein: CASSPTEYRGSTEAFF; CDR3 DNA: TGTGCCAGCTCACCCACCGAGTATCGGGGAAGCACTGAAGCTTTCTTT
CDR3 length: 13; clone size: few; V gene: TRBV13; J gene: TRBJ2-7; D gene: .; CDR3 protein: CASSFSYHYEQYF; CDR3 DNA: TGTGCCAGCAGCTTTAGCTACCATTACGAGCAGTACTTC
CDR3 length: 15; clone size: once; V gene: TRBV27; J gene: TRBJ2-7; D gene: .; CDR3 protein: CASRGTGRGIYEQYF; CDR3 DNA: TGTGCCAGCAGGGGTACAGGGAGGGGGATCTACGAGCAGTACTTC
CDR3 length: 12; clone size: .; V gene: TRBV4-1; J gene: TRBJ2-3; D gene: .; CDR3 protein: CASSQSTDTQYF; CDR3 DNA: TGCGCCAGCAGCCAATCGACAGATACGCAGTATTTT
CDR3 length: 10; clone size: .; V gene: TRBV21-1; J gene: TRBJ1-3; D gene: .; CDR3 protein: CASTSNTIYF; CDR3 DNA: TGTGCCAGCACCTCAAACACCATATATTTT
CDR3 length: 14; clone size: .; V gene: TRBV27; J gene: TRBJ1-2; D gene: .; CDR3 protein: CASSFGGLPYGYTF; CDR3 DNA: TGTGCCAGCAGTTTCGGGGGATTGCCCTATGGCTACACCTTC
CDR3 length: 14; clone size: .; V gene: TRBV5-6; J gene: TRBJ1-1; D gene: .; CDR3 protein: CASSPDTEYTEAFF; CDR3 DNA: TGTGCCAGCAGCCCAGACACAGAATACACTGAAGCTTTCTTT
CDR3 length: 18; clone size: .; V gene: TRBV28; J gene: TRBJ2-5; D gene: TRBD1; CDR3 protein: CASSFFSFGTGGQETQYF; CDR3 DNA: TGTGCCAGCAGTTTCTTCTCATTCGGGACAGGGGGACAAGAGACCCAGTACTTC
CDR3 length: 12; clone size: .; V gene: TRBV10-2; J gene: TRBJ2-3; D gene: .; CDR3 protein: CASSEGGDTQYF; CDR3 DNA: TGCGCCAGCAGTGAGGGCGGAGATACGCAGTATTTT
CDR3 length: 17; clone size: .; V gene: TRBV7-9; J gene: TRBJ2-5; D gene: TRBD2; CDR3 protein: CASSRPGLATHQETQYF; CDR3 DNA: TGTGCCAGCAGCAGACCGGGACTAGCGACTCACCAAGAGACCCAGTACTTC
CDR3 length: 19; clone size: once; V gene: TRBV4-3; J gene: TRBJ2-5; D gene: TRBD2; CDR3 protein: CASSQDPIASGGPKETQYF; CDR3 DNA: TGCGCCAGCAGCCAAGACCCTATAGCGAGCGGGGGGCCGAAAGAGACCCAGTACTTC
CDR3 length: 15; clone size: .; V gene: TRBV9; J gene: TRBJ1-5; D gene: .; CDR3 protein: CASSPRDGAYQPQHF; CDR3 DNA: TGTGCCAGCAGCCCGCGGGACGGCGCCTACCAGCCCCAGCATTTT
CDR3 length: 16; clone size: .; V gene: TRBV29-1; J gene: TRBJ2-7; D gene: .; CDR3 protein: CSVLMYGGPFLYEQYF; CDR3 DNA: TGCAGCGTGCTAATGTATGGGGGCCCTTTTCTCTACGAGCAGTACTTC
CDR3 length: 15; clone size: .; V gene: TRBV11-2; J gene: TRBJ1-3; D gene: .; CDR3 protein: CASSLGRGSGNTIYF; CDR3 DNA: TGTGCCAGCAGCTTAGGGAGGGGCTCTGGAAACACCATATATTTT
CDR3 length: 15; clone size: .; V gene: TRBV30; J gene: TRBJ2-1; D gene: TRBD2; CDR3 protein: CAWSGSGSSYNEQFF; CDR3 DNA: TGTGCCTGGAGTGGGAGCGGGAGCTCCTACAATGAGCAGTTCTTC
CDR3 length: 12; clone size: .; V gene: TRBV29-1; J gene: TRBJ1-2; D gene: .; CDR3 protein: CSVALGMDGYTF; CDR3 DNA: TGCAGCGTTGCTCTCGGGATGGATGGCTACACCTTC
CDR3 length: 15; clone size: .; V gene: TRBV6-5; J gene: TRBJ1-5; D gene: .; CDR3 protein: CASSYSTTSNQPQHF; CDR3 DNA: TGTGCCAGCAGTTACTCGACTACTAGCAATCAGCCCCAGCATTTT
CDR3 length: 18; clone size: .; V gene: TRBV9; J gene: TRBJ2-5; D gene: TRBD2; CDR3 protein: CASSVGTSGIRYQETQYF; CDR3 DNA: TGTGCCAGCAGCGTGGGAACTAGCGGGATAAGGTACCAAGAGACCCAGTACTTC
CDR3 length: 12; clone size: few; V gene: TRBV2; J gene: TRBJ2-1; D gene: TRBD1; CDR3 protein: CASRTGNNEQFF; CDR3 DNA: TGTGCCAGCAGGACAGGGAACAATGAGCAGTTCTTC
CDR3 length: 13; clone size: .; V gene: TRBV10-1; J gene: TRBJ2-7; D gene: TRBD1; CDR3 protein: CASSLTGGYEQYF; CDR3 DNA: TGCGCCAGCAGCTTGACAGGGGGCTACGAGCAGTACTTC
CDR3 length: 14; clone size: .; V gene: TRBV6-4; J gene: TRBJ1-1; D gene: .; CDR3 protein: CASSESTENTEAFF; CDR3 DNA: TGTGCCAGCAGTGAAAGCACAGAGAACACTGAAGCTTTCTTT
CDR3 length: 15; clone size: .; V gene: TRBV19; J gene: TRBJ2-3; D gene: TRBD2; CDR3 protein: CASSIYLADTDTQYF; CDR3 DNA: TGTGCCAGTAGTATTTATCTAGCGGACACAGATACGCAGTATTTT
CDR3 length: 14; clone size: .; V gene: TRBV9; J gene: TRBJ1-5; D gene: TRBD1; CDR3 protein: CASSVSPGGKPQHF; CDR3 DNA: TGTGCCAGCAGCGTTTCTCCAGGGGGGAAGCCCCAGCATTTT
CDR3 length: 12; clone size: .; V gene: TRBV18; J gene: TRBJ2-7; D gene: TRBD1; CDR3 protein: CASSRQGSEQYF; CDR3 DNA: TGTGCCAGCTCGCGACAGGGTTCCGAGCAGTACTTC
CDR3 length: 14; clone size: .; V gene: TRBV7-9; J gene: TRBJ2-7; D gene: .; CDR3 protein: CASSLTGSPYEQYF; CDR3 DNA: TGTGCCAGCAGCTTAACAGGGTCCCCCTACGAGCAGTACTTC
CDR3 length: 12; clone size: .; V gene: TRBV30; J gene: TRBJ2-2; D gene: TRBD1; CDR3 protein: CAWGDSPGELFF; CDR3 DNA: TGTGCCTGGGGGGACAGTCCTGGGGAGCTGTTTTTT
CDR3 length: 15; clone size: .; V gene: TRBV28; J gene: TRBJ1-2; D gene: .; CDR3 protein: CASRPSGHQAGGYTF; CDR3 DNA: TGTGCCAGCAGGCCATCGGGGCATCAAGCGGGGGGCTACACCTTC
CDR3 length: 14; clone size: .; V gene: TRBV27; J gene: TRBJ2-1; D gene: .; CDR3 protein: CASSLFPQHNEQFF; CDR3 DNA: TGTGCCAGCAGTTTATTTCCACAACACAATGAGCAGTTCTTC
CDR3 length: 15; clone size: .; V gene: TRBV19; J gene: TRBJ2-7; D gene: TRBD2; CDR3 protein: CASSITSGSSYEQYF; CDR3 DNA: TGTGCCAGTAGTATTACTAGCGGGAGCTCCTACGAGCAGTACTTC